These 15 T cell receptor beta chains originate from one sample sequenced in a study of molecular identifiers for immune sequencing clone quantification. A single record per CDR3 protein comes from TCRdb applying MiXCR to the PCR reads. The sample lists around 480,000 distinct CDR3 sequences, 20% to 25% occurring once. Material: naive CD8+ T cells from blood, with Jurkat cell RNA spiked in. The subset here: FACS-sorted CD8+CD4-CCR7+CD45RA+ naive T cells. These receptors all stem from a human donor in good health. Some libraries in this study had Jurkat cell RNA spiked in.

This clonotype was observed a handful of times. This chain links TRBV9 with TRBJ1-2, with 7 bases aligning to TRBD1. This CDR3 has 18 amino acids. From germline, CDR1 is SGDLS and CDR2 YYNGEE. V was clipped by 4 bases and J by 1 base; unmatched bases: 16. The CDR3 reads CASSPETDGQVLNYGYTF. The DNA for the CDR3 is TGTGCCAGCAGCCCGGAGACAGATGGACAGGTACTTAACTATGGCTACACCTTC.

The chain uses TRBV20-1 and TRBJ2-7; D not resolved. V was trimmed by 0 bases and J by 0 bases, leaving 9 bases between them. Germline V gene sequence: CDR1 DFQATT, CDR2 SNEGSKA (reference sequence). The CDR3 is 14 amino acids. CDR3 region: CSARDYPGSYEQYF. CDR3 in DNA: TGCAGTGCTAGAGATTATCCGGGCTCCTACGAGCAGTACTTC.

The rearrangement uses TRBV3-1 and TRBJ2-7, with unresolved D. Per the germline V gene, CDR1 is LGHDT and CDR2 is YNNKEL (reference sequence). CDR3 length: 16 residues. V shed 2 bases and J shed 0 bases, with 14 bases lying between them. CDR3 loop: CASSQSTGPRSYEQYF. The CDR3 DNA reads as TGTGCCAGCAGCCAATCAACCGGGCCCCGCTCCTACGAGCAGTACTTC.

This clonotype was observed many times. V and J are TRBV7-6 and TRBJ1-5, with D possibly TRBD1 on 5 matching bases. The germline gives CDR1 SGHVS, CDR2 FNYEAQ. V lost 2 bases to trimming and J lost 1 base, with 9 bases between them. The CDR3 totals 15 residues. Here the CDR3 reads CASSLTRDSNQPQHF. In nucleotides, the CDR3 is TGTGCCAGCAGCTTAACTCGGGACAGCAATCAGCCCCAGCATTTT.

This sequence joins TRBV27 and TRBJ2-5; 8 positions agree with TRBD1. The ends lost 6 bases at V and 6 bases at J; junction bases unmatched: 12. In germline, CDR1 is MNHEY, CDR2 SMNVEV (reference sequence). The CDR3 covers 15 residues. The CDR3, as DNA: TGTGCCAGCAGCCCGGGACAGGCGCCGCTGAAGACCCAGTACTTC. This sequence encodes CASSPGQAPLKTQYF.

Remarks on this clonotype: The junction and the germline gene differ at one end; a read error may be behind it. The chain employs TRBV6-2 or TRBV6-3 and TRBJ1-1; D is uncertain. In germline, CDR1 is MNHEY, CDR2 SVGEGT. This CDR3 is built from 13 residues. The CDR3 protein is CASSLGANTGAFF. CDR3 nucleotides: TGTGCCAGCAGTTTAGGAGCGAACACTGGAGCTTTCTTT.

This clonotype appeared many times. The chain joins TRBV27 to TRBJ2-7; no clear D gene. The V gene's germline CDR1 is MNHEY and CDR2 SMNVEV (reference sequence). The V gene lost 5 bases and the J gene lost 3 bases, with 17 bases spanning the gap. The CDR3 contains 15 residues. The CDR3 nucleotides are TGTGCCAGCAGTCGCGAGTGGGGATTCAGCTACGAGCAGTACTTC. This codes for CASSREWGFSYEQYF.

There are many counts of this clonotype. J is TRBJ2-6 and V is TRBV4-2, with a tentative D call TRBD2 (5 bases). Germline values: CDR1 LGHNA, CDR2 YNFKEQ. The CDR3 loop spans 17 amino acids. V was cut by 5 bases and J by 0 bases, with 14 bases left in between. The CDR3 protein is CASSTRLIDSGANVLTF. The CDR3, as DNA: TGTGCCAGCAGCACAAGACTAATAGACTCTGGGGCCAACGTCCTGACTTTC.

Of note for this clonotype: A much more abundant neighbour one base away suggests this may be a read error. This rearrangement joins TRBV30 to TRBJ2-7; D is unresolved. This CDR3 is 14 amino acids long. Germline CDR1 and CDR2: GTSNPN and SVGIG (reference sequence). V was cut by 0 bases and J by 2 bases, with 11 bases left in between. The CDR3 is CAWSVLGVTYEQYF. CDR3 DNA sequence: TGTGCCTGGAGTGTACTTGGGGTGACCTACGAGCAGTACTTC.

The rearrangement links TRBV4-3 to TRBJ1-1; D is perhaps TRBD1 (5 bases). The CDR3 sequence is 12 residues long. V lost 2 bases, J lost 7 bases, and 8 bases lay in between. The V gene's germline CDR1 is LGHNA and CDR2 YSLEER. The CDR3 DNA sequence: TGCGCCAGCAGCCAATTTGGGGGTGAAGCTTTCTTT. As protein: CASSQFGGEAFF.

This clonotype was counted ten times or more. V is TRBV9 and J is TRBJ1-5; 7 bases are shared with TRBD1. Trimming cost V 4 bases and J 6 bases; bases outside gene matches: 4. Germline CDR1 SGDLS, CDR2 YYNGEE. The CDR3 is 13 amino acids. The DNA of the CDR3 is TGTGCCAGCAGCACAGGGGAAGGTCAGCCCCAGCATTTT. This sequence encodes CASSTGEGQPQHF.

This clonotype was counted ten times or more. The rearrangement uses TRBV10-2 and TRBJ2-5, with D unclear. V lost 7 bases and J 9 bases, leaving 12 bases between the germline ends. The CDR3 length is 11 residues. Germline CDR1 is WSHSY and CDR2 is SAAADI. CDR3 nucleotide sequence: TGCGCCAGCACCCCTAATGGGGCCCAGTACTTC. Protein: CASTPNGAQYF.

This clonotype was recorded a few times. The chain joins TRBV27 to TRBJ2-7; tentatively, D is TRBD1 or TRBD2 (6 bases each). CDR3 length equals 13 residues. Trimming left V 6 bases short and J 5 bases short, with 14 bases between. CDR1 is MNHEY and CDR2 is SMNVEV in the germline V gene (reference sequence). The CDR3 is CASRGGRMNEQYF. The CDR3 region has the DNA TGTGCCAGCAGAGGGGGGAGGATGAACGAGCAGTACTTC.

This chain joins TRBV3-1 and TRBJ2-1; weak D call: TRBD1 (6 bases). V shed 4 bases and J shed 4 bases, with 11 bases lying between them. Germline CDR1 is LGHDT and CDR2 is YNNKEL (reference sequence). The CDR3 runs to 14 residues. The CDR3 DNA sequence: TGTGCCAGCAGCCCGGGACATAATTACAATGAGCAGTTCTTC. Translation gives CASSPGHNYNEQFF.

This clonotype was counted at least ten times. The gene calls are TRBV12-3 or TRBV12-4 and TRBJ2-2, with no clear D. The CDR3 extends over 13 amino acids. V was trimmed by 7 bases and J by 6 bases, leaving 12 bases between them. For the CDR3, the DNA is TGTGCCAGCAACATGGGTATCCCCGGGGAGCTGTTTTTT. Its translation: CASNMGIPGELFF.